This TCR beta chain was recorded in a study of human T cells and chemical hapten exposure (dated by TCRdb to about 2021). Turning to the overall study: For sensitization, 2% DPC in acetone was applied to a 2 cm by 2 cm area of upper inner arm skin. Patient blood was sampled pre-sensitization (week 0) and at 2, 6 and about 24 weeks after DPC sensitization. Most of the patients in the cohort were female, and the cohort covered alopecia areata with under or over 50% scalp involvement, alopecia totalis and alopecia universalis. Peripheral blood TCR repertoire changes were tracked in vivo in alopecia patients during primary and secondary sensitization to the hapten diphenylcyclopropenone (DPC). Blood for TCR sequencing was provided by twenty-nine alopecia patients at one to four time points (pre-sensitization, 2, 6 and 24 weeks). Patch tests used Finn chambers with 0.01% DPC on the upper back, scored after 6 days by International Contact Dermatitis Research Group standards. Weekly therapeutic DPC doses were additionally applied to the scalp of patients throughout the roughly 24-week study period. The libraries were sequenced as a pool, and the TCR yield per sample differed mostly because of small variations in library volumes within the pool. On the study overall, not on this receptor specifically: A positive correlation was found between the number of PT1 expanded TCRs and patch test score, with significance reached at thresholds 8, 16 and 32 but not 4. After repeated subsampling, changes were observed in the strength of the expansion versus patch-test correlation and in the threshold at which the correlation became significant. Alopecia, a presumed autoimmune disease, was present in all patients, so the immune response of the patients might differ from that of healthy individuals. No change with DPC sensitization was found in the number of TCRs above 1 in 1000 frequency, and no evidence of global repertoire structure alterations was found. Significantly more large CDR3 similarity clusters were formed by expanded TCRs than by pre-sensitization or healthy control sets, consistent with antigen-driven responses.

Explained via the paper, the time point label denotes: patch test 1, 2 weeks after DPC sensitization. In light of the paper, this sample's treatment or condition label describes: therapeutic diphenylcyclopropenone sensitization with weekly scalp DPC. At each patch-test visit, blood was drawn before the patch test was applied. Patients were considered eligible if aged 18 to 70, diagnosed with alopecia and deemed suitable for DPC therapy, and patients were excluded if pregnant. Total RNA was extracted from unfractionated whole blood that had been collected in Tempus Blood RNA tubes. Library prep was done by RACE. Sequencing was performed on a NextSeq 500. During library preparation, unique molecular identifiers were attached to individual cDNA molecules so that TCRs could be counted quantitatively and reproducibly. For every blood RNA sample, sequencing covered both the TCR alpha and TCR beta chains. The authors' analysis ran thus. The median number of TCRs per sample was roughly 98,000, ranging from roughly 20,000 to 700,000. The Decombinator software suite was used to annotate V, J and CDR3 in the TCR reads. Every sample was subsampled to the same number of TCRs (28,000) for the PS versus PT1 abundance plots. TCRs were defined as expanded if absent before sensitization and observed at least eight times at the 2-week time point. The raw public reads went through TCRdb reprocessing: fastp at Q25, MiXCR clone calling, in-frame beta chains kept. Every distinct CDR3 protein forms one entry, paired with its most common genes and DNA. The authors' filters were not applied to this entry. The sample table records more than 150,000 distinct CDR3 sequences; roughly 15% of these occur just once. 1.7% of the sample belongs to the ten largest clones.

This clonotype was found a few times. It has no known antigen specificity. Base qualities are not provided; no much larger clone lies one nucleotide away. Deletion took 6 bases off V and 2 bases off J, with a span of 11 bases between the germline ends. The CDR3 runs 14 residues from the cysteine to the phenylalanine. The entry retains the CDR3 DNA only, 42 bases that are in frame from base 1. As encoded in the germline V gene, CDR1 is SNHLY while CDR2 is FYNNEI. The chain uses TRBV2 and TRBJ1-5; TRBD1 is perhaps the D gene, given 6 matching bases. The starting material was whole blood, obtained in connection with sensitization to the hapten diphenylcyclopropenone (DPC). This clonotype originated in a woman younger than 45 with alopecia areata. Some clones in this sample may be carry-over from other donors' samples. The bases read TGTGCCAGCAGCGGCGACAGGCGCAATCAGCCCCAGCATTTT. It specifies CASSGDRRNQPQHF.